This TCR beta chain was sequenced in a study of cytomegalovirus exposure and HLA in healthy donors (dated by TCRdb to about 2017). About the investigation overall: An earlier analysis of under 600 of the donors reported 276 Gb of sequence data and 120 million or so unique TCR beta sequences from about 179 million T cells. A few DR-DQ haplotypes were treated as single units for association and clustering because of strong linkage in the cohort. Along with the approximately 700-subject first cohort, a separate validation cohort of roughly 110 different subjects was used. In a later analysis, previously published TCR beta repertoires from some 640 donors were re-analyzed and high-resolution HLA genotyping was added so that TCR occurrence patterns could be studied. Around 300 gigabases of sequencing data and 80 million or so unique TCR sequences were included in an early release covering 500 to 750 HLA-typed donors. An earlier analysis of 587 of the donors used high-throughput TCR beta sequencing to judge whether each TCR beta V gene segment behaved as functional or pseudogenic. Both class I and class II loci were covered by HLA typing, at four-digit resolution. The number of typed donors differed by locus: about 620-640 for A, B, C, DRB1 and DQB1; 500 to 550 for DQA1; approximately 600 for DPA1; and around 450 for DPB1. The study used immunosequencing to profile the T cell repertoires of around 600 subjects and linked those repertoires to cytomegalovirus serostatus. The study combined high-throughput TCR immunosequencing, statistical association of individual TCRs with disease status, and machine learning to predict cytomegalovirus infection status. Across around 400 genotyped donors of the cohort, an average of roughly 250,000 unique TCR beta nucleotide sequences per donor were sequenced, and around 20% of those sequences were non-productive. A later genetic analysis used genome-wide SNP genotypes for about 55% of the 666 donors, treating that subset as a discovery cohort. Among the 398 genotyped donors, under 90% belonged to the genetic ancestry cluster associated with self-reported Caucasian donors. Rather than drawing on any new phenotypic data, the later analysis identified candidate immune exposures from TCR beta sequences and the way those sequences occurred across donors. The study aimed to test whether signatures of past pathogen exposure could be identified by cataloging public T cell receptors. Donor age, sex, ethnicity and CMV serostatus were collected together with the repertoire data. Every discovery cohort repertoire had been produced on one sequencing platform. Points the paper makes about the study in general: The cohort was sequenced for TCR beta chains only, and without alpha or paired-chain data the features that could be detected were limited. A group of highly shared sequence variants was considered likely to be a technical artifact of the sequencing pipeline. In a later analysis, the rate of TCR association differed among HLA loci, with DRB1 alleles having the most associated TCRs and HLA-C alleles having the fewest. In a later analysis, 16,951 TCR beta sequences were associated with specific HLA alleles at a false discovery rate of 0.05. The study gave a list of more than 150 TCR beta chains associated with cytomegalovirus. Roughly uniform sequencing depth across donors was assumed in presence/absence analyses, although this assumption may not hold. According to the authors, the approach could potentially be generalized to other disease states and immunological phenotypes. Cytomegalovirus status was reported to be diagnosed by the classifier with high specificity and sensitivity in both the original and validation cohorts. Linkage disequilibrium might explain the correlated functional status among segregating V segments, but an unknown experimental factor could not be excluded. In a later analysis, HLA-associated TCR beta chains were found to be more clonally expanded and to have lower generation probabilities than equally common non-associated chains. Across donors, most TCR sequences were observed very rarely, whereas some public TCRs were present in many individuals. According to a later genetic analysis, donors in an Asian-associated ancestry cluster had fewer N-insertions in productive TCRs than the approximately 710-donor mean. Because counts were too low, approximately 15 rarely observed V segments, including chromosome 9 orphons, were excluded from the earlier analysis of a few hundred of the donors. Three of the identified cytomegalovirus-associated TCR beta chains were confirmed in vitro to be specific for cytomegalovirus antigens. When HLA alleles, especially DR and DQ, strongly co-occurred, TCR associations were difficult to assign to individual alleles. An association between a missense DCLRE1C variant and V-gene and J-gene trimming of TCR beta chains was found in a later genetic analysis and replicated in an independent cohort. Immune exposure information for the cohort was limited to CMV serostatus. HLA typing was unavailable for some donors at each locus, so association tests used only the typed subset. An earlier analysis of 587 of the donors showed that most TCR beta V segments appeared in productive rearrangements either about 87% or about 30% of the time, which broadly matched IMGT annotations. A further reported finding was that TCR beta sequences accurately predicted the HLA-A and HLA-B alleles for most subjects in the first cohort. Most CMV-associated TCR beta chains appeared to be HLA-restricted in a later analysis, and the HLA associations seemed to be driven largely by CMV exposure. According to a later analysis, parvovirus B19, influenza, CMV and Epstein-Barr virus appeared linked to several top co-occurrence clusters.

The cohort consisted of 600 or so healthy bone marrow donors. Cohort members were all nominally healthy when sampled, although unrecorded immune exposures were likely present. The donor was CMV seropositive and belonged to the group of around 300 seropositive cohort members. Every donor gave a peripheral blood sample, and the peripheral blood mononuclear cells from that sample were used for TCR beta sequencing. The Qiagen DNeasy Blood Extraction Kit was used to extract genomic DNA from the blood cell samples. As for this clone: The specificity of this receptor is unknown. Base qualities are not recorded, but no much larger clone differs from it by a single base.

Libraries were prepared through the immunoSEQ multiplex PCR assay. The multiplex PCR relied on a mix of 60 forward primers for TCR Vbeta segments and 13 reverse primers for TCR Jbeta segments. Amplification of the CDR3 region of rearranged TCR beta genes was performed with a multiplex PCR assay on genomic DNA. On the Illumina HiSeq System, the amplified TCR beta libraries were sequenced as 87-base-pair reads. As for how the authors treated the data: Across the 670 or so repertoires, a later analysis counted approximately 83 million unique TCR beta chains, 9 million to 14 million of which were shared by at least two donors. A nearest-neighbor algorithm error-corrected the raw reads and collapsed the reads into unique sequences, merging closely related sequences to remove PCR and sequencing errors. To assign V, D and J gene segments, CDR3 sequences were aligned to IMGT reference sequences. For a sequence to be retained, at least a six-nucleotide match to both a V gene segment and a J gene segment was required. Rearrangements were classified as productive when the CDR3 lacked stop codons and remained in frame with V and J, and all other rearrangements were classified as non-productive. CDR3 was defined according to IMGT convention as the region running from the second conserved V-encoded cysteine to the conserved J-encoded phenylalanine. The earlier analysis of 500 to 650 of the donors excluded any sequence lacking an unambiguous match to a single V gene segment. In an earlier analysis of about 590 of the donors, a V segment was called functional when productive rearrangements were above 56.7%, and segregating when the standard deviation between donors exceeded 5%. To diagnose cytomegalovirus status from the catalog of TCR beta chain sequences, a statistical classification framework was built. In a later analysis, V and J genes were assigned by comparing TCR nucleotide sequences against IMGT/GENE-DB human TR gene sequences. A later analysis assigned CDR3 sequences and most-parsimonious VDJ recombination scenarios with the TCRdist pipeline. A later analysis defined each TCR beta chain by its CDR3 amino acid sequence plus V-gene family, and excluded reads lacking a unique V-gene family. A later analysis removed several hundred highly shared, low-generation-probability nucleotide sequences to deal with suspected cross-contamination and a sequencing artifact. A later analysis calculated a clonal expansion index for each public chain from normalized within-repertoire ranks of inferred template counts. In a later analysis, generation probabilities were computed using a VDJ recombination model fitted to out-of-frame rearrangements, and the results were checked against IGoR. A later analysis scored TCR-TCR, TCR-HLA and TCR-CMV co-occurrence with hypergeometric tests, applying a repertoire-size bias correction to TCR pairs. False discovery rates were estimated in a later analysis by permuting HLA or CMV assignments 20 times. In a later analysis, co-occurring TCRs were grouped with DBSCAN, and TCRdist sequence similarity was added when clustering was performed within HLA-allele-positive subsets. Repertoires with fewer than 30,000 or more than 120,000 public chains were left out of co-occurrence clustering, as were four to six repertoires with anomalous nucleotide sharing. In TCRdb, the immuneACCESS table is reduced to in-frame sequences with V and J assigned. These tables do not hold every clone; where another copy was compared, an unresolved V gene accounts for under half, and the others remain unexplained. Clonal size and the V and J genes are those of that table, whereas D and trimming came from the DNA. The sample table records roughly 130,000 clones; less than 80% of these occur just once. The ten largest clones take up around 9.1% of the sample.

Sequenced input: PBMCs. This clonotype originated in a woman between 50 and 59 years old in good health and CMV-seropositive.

The CDR3 reads as follows: CASRARHF. The bases are TGTGCCAGCCGAGCCCGTCATTTT. The chain was built from TRBV21-1 and TRBJ1-4. TRBV21-1 is designated a pseudogene. The CDR3, from cysteine to phenylalanine, totals 8 residues. The entry retains the CDR3 DNA only, 24 bases that are in frame from base 1.